This TCR beta chain was observed in a study of blood T cell repertoires in COVID-19. Whole-study context: Spain, Italy and the United States supplied samples that represented acute and convalescent COVID-19.

V lost 3 bases and J 4 bases, leaving 15 bases between the germline ends. The CDR3 is 15 residues long. The germline V gene has CDR1 LGHDT and CDR2 YNNKEL (reference sequence). The data were produced by immunoSEQ multiplex PCR, yet TCRdb's version contains in-frame clones alone and is incomplete. The table shows about 170,000 clones, with 80% to 90% occurring only once. This chain links TRBV3-1 (or the pseudogene TRBV3-2) with TRBJ1-1; D is possibly TRBD1 (5 bases). The receptor comes from a man in his late teens or twenties with active or convalescent COVID-19. Sequences were obtained from peripheral blood. CDR3 amino acids: CASSQTDWGGTEAFF. As DNA, the CDR3 is TGTGCCAGCAGCCAGACGGACTGGGGGGGCACTGAAGCTTTCTTT.